This T cell receptor (beta chain) was captured in a study of T cell responses to AZD1222 COVID-19 vaccine. CDR1 ENHRY and CDR2 SYGVKD come from the germline V gene. The CDR3 covers 17 residues. V shed 3 bases and J shed 0 bases, with 14 bases lying between them. Study-wide results and limits: The CD4 TCRs associated with vaccination extended across spike and predominated at 160-218 and 743-854.

Assay used: immunoSEQ multiplex PCR; TCRdb lists only in-frame clones, some missing. Of about 190,000 clones listed, 92% are singletons. Points on this clone: Its antigen is unknown.

Sequencing was performed on peripheral blood, taken on day 0 of AZD1222 vaccination. V gene TRBV10-3 combines with J gene TRBJ1-4, with no clear D. This clonotype originated in an adult in good health. This CDR3 reads CAISESESFATNEKLFF. The DNA of the CDR3 is TGTGCCATCAGTGAATCAGAATCCTTCGCAACTAATGAAAAACTGTTTTTT.